This T cell receptor (beta chain) originates from a study of cytotoxic CD8 clonotypes in ibrutinib-treated CLL. Study outcomes and limitations: Clonality rose at ibrutinib response, held steady in sustained remission, and fell toward baseline at progression.

CDR3 length: 15 amino acids. Looked up from germline, CDR1 is SGDLS and CDR2 is YYNGEE. The J segment lost 1 base and the V segment lost 4 bases, leaving 7 bases of the junction unmatched. As concerns this clone: What it binds is unknown.

A 1 in 200,000 to 1 in 1 million T cell depth was the sequencing target. TCRdb's copy holds only in-frame clones and misses some; the assay was immunoSEQ multiplex PCR. The sample gives approximately 120,000 clones, roughly 84% of which show up once; around 3.3% is in the top ten. This chain connects TRBV9 to TRBJ2-5; 7 bases are shared with TRBD2. This TCR came from a human donor with chronic lymphocytic leukemia. The sample in question was PBMCs, obtained after 24 months of ibrutinib treatment. CDR3 region: CASSPGGSSQETQYF. CDR3 in DNA: TGTGCCAGCAGCCCCGGGGGGTCAAGCCAAGAGACCCAGTACTTC.